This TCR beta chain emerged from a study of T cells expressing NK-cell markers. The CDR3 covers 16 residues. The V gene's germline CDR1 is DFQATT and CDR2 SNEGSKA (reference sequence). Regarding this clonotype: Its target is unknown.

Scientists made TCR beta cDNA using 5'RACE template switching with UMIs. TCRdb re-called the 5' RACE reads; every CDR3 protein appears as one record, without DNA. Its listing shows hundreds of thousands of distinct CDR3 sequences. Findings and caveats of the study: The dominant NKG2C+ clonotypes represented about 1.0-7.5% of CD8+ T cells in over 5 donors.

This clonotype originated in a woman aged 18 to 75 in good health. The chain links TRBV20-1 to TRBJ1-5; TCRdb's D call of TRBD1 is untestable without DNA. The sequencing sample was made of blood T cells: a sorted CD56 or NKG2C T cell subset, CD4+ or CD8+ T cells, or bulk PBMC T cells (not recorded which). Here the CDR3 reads CSARSGTADTGRPQHF.